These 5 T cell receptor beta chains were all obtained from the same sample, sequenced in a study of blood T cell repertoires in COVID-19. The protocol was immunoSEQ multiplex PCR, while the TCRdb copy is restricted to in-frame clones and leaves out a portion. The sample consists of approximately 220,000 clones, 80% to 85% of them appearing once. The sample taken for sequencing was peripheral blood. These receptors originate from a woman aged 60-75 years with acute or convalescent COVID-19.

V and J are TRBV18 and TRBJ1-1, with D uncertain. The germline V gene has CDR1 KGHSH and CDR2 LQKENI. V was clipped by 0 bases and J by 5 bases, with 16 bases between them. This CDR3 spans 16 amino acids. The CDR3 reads CASSPPNGLRGTEAFF. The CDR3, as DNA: TGTGCCAGCTCACCACCTAACGGGTTAAGAGGGACTGAAGCTTTCTTT. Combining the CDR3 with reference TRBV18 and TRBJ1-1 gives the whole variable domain NAGVMQNPRHLVRRRGQEARLRCSPMKGHSHVYWYRQLPEEGLKFMVYLQKENIIDESGMPKERFSAEFPKEGPSILRIQQVVRGDSAAYFCASSPPNGLRGTEAFFGQGTRLTVV.

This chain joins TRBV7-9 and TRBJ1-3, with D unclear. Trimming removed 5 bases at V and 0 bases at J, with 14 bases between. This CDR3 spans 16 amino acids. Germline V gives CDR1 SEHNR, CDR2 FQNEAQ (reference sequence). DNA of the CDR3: TGTGCCAGCAGCATCAGCCGGGTCATCTCTGGAAACACCATATATTTT. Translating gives CASSISRVISGNTIYF.

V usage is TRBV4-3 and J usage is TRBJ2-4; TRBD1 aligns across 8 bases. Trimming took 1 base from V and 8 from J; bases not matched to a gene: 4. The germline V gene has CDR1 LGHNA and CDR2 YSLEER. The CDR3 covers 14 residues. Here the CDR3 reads CASSQGGQGDIQYF. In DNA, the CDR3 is TGCGCCAGCAGCCAAGGAGGACAGGGAGACATTCAGTACTTC.

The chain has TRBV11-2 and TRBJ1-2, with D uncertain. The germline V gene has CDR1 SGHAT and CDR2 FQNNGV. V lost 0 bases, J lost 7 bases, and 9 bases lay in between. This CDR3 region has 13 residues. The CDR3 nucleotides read TGTGCCAGCAGCTTAGATTCGTTCCGTGGCTACACCTTC. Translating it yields CASSLDSFRGYTF.

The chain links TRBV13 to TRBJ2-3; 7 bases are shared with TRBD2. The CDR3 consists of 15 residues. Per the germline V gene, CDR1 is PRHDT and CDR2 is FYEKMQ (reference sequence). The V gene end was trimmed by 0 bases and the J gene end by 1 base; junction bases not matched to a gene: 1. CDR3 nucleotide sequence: TGTGCCAGCAGCTTAGGGCTAGCGGGCACAGATACGCAGTATTTT. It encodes CASSLGLAGTDTQYF.